What follows is one TCR beta chain and its context. Germline V lookup: CDR1 MNHEY, CDR2 SMNVEV (reference sequence). The CDR3 totals 19 residues. V was cut by 5 bases and J by 4 bases, with 26 bases left in between. How the authors handled the data: Reference gene primers were amplified, and this amplification served to estimate nucleated cell counts. Method: immunoSEQ multiplex PCR; TCRdb's copy keeps in-frame clones and lacks some. D and trimming come from the DNA, and the V and J calls and clone size come from that table. The sample consists of some 320,000 clones, just under 90% of them appearing once. Those who participated ranged in age from 18 to 89 years and resided in under 25 US areas. The sample comes from a study of blood T cell repertoires in COVID-19. Study at large: Acute and convalescent COVID-19 specimens originated in the United States, Italy and Spain.

The sequencing input was PBMCs or T cells enriched from blood (not recorded which). The sequence came from a woman aged 45-65 years who had been exposed to COVID-19. The chain uses TRBV27 and TRBJ2-2; perhaps TRBD1 as D (9 bases). CDR3 coding DNA: TGTGCCAGCAGTACTCACCCGGGAGGGACAGGGTTGGGCACCGGGGAGCTGTTTTTT. Its translation is CASSTHPGGTGLGTGELFF.